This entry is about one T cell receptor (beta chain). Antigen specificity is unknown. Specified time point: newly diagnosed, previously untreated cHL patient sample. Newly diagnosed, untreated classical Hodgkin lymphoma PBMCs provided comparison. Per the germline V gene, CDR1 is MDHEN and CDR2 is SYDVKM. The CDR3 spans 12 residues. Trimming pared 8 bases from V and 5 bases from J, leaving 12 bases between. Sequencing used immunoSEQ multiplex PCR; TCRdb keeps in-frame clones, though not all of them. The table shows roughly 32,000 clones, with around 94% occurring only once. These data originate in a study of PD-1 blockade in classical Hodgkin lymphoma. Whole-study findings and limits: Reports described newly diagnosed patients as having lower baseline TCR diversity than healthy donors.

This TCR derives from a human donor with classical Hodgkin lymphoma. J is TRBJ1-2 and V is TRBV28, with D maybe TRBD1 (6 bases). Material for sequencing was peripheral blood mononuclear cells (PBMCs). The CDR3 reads CASHTGFYGYTF. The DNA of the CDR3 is TGTGCCAGCCACACAGGGTTTTATGGCTACACCTTC.